This is a list of T cell receptor beta chains from one sample in a study of T cells after yellow fever vaccination. TCRdb re-called the 5' RACE reads through MiXCR, storing one row per CDR3 protein. The data contain 450,000 to 550,000 distinct CDR3 sequences, 20% to 25% of them singletons. The material was PBMCs, obtained roughly 23 days after the first yellow fever vaccination. All receptors derive from a man between 18 and 29 years old who received the YFV17D yellow fever vaccine. Each CDR3 is given with its conserved first and last residue. The order of the fields is V gene, D gene, J gene, CDR3 protein. A D gene is named only where the DNA matches it firmly.

V gene: TRBV11-2
D gene: .
J gene: TRBJ2-7
CDR3 protein: CASSLGAPGGWGFSYEQYF

V gene: TRBV3-1
D gene: .
J gene: TRBJ1-5
CDR3 protein: CASSQGAGPQHF

V gene: TRBV3-1
D gene: .
J gene: TRBJ2-3
CDR3 protein: CASSRGVAHTDTQYF

V gene: TRBV4-3
D gene: .
J gene: TRBJ1-2
CDR3 protein: CASSQGSAGNNYGYTF

V gene: TRBV27
D gene: .
J gene: TRBJ2-3
CDR3 protein: CATRRTSTDTQYF

V gene: TRBV7-2
D gene: .
J gene: TRBJ1-6
CDR3 protein: CASSLTPDSLVLHF

V gene: TRBV5-1
D gene: TRBD1
J gene: TRBJ1-2
CDR3 protein: CASSSTLGTAAGYTF

V gene: TRBV20-1
D gene: .
J gene: TRBJ1-5
CDR3 protein: CSARDLRRGSSNQPQHF

V gene: TRBV6-5
D gene: TRBD1
J gene: TRBJ1-6
CDR3 protein: CASSYKQGASPLHF

V gene: TRBV12-3/TRBV12-4
D gene: .
J gene: TRBJ1-5
CDR3 protein: CASNRAGAEGQPQHF

V gene: TRBV5-4
D gene: TRBD1
J gene: TRBJ2-3
CDR3 protein: CASSHRDSPTDTQYF

V gene: TRBV7-5
D gene: .
J gene: TRBJ2-3
CDR3 protein: CISVPEAMASTDTQYF

V gene: TRBV20-1
D gene: .
J gene: TRBJ2-1
CDR3 protein: CSPETSFPEQFF

V gene: TRBV6-1
D gene: .
J gene: TRBJ2-3
CDR3 protein: CASIAGAHTDTQYF

V gene: TRBV5-1
D gene: TRBD2
J gene: TRBJ2-1
CDR3 protein: CASSLRLAYNEQFF

V gene: TRBV4-3
D gene: .
J gene: TRBJ2-5
CDR3 protein: CASSQERRGETQYF

V gene: TRBV7-9
D gene: .
J gene: TRBJ2-2
CDR3 protein: CASSLGALGSDTGELFF

V gene: TRBV30
D gene: .
J gene: TRBJ2-2
CDR3 protein: CAWSVPVRLNGELFF

V gene: TRBV10-2
D gene: .
J gene: TRBJ1-1
CDR3 protein: CASSEGEENTEAFF

V gene: TRBV5-1
D gene: .
J gene: TRBJ2-3
CDR3 protein: CASSSPAATDTQYF

V gene: TRBV7-8
D gene: TRBD1
J gene: TRBJ1-3
CDR3 protein: CASSLIWDREEDTIYF

V gene: TRBV20-1
D gene: TRBD2
J gene: TRBJ2-7
CDR3 protein: CSARSLAGGPYEQYF

V gene: TRBV9
D gene: TRBD2
J gene: TRBJ2-3
CDR3 protein: CASSPRLAGGLAQYF

V gene: TRBV20-1
D gene: .
J gene: TRBJ2-5
CDR3 protein: CSASRQQETQYF

V gene: TRBV27
D gene: .
J gene: TRBJ2-3
CDR3 protein: CASSLGLPLTDTQYF

V gene: TRBV12-3/TRBV12-4
D gene: .
J gene: TRBJ2-5
CDR3 protein: CASSLAQVAEETQYF

V gene: TRBV7-2
D gene: .
J gene: TRBJ2-1
CDR3 protein: CASSLGAGGRQFF

V gene: TRBV4-1
D gene: .
J gene: TRBJ1-1
CDR3 protein: CASSQELGGRGAEAFF

V gene: TRBV7-9
D gene: .
J gene: TRBJ2-5
CDR3 protein: CASSQTLRGAGETQYF

V gene: TRBV5-1
D gene: TRBD1
J gene: TRBJ1-6
CDR3 protein: CASSYRQGARNSPLHF

V gene: TRBV7-2
D gene: TRBD2
J gene: TRBJ2-5
CDR3 protein: CASSKKVAGSQETQYF